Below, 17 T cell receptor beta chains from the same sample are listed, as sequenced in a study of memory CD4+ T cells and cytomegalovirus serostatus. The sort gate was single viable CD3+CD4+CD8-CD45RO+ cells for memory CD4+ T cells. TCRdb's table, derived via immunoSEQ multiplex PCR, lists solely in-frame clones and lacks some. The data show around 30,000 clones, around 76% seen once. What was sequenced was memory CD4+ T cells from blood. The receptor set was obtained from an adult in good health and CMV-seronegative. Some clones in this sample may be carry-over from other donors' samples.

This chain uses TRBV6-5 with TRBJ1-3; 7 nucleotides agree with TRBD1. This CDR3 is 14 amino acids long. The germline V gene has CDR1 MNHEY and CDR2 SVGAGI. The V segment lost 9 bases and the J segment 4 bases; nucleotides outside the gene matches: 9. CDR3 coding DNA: TGTGCCAGTGCCAGGGGGTCGGGAGGAAACACCATATATTTT. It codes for CASARGSGGNTIYF.

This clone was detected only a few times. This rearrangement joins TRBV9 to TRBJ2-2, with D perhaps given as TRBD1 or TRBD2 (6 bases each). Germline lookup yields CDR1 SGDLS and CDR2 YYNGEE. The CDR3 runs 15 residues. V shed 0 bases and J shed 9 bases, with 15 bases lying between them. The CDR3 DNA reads TGTGCCAGCAGCGTAGCTGGTGCGGGGACAAGGGAGCTGTTTTTT. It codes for CASSVAGAGTRELFF.

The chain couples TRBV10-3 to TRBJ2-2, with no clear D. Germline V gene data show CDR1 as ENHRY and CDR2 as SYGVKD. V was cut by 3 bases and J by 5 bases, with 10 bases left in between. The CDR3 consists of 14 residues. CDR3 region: CAISELGYTGELFF. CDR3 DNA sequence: TGTGCCATCAGTGAATTAGGATATACCGGGGAGCTGTTTTTT.

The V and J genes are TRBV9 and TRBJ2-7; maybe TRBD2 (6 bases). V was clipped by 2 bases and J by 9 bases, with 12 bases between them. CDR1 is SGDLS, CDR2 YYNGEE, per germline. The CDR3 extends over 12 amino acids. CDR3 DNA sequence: TGTGCCAGCAGCGTGGGAATGGGGGGGCAGTACTTC. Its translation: CASSVGMGGQYF. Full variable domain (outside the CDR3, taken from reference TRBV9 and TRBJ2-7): DSGVTQTPKHLITATGQRVTLRCSPRSGDLSVYWYQQSLDQGLQFLIQYYNGEERAKGNILERFSAQQFPDLHSELNLSSLELGDSALYFCASSVGMGGQYFGPGTRLTVT.

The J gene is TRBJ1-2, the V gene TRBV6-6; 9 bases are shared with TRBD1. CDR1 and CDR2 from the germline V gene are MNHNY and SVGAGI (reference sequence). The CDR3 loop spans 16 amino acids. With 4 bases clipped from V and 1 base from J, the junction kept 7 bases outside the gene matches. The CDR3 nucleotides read TGTGCCAGCAGTTGGGACAGGGAAAGAGATAACTATGGCTACACCTTC. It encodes CASSWDRERDNYGYTF.

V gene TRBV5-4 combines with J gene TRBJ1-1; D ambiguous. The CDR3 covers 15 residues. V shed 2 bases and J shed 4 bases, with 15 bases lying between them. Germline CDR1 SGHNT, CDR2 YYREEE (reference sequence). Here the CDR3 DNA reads TGTGCCAGCAGCTTAAGTTTGGGGAGCGGCACTGAAGCTTTCTTT. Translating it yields CASSLSLGSGTEAFF.

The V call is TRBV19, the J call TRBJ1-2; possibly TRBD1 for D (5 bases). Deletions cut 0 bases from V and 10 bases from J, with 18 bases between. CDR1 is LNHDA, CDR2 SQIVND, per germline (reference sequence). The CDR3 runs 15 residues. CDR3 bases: TGTGCCAGTAGTATAGATGGAACCGGGACCTCGACCTACACCTTC. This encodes CASSIDGTGTSTYTF.

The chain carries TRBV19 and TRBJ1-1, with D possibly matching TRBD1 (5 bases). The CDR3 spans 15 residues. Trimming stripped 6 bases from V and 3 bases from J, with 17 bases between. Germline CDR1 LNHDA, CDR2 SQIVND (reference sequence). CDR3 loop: CASRPGFGGDTEAFF. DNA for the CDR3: TGTGCCAGTAGACCGGGGTTCGGGGGTGACACTGAAGCTTTCTTT.

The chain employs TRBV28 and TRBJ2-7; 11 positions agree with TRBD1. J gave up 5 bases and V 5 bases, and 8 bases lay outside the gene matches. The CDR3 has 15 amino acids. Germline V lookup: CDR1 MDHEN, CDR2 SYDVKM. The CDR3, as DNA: TGTGCCAGCAGTCCGAGGACAGGGGGCATCAACGAGCAGTACTTC. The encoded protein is CASSPRTGGINEQYF.

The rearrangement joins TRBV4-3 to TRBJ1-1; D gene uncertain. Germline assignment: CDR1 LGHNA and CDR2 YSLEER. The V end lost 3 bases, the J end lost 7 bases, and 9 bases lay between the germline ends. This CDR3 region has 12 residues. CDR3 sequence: CASSHYRGEAFF. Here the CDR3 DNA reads TGCGCCAGCAGCCACTATCGGGGTGAAGCTTTCTTT.

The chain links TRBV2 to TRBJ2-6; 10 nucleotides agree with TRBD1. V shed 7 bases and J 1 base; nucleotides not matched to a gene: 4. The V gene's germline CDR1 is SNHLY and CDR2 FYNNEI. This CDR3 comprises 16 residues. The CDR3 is CASTRTGGSGANVLTF. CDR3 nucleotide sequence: TGTGCCAGCACCCGGACAGGGGGGTCTGGGGCCAACGTCCTGACTTTC. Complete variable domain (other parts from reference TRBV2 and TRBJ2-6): EPEVTQTPSHQVTQMGQEVILRCVPISNHLYFYWYRQILGQKVEFLVSFYNNEISEKSEIFDDQFSVERPDGSNFTLKIRSTKLEDSAMYFCASTRTGGSGANVLTFGAGSRLTVL.

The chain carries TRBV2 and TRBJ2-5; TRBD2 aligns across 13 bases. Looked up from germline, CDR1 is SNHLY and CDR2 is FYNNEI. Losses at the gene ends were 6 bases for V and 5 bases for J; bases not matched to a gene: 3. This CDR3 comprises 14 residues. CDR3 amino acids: CASRETSGGETQYF. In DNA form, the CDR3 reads TGTGCCAGCAGGGAGACTAGCGGGGGGGAGACCCAGTACTTC.

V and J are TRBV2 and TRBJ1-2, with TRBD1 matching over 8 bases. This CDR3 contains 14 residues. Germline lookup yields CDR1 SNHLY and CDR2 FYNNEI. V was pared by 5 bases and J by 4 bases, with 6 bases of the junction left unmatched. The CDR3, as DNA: TGTGCCAGCAGTCTCGGGACAGGTCCCTATGGCTACACCTTC. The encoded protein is CASSLGTGPYGYTF.

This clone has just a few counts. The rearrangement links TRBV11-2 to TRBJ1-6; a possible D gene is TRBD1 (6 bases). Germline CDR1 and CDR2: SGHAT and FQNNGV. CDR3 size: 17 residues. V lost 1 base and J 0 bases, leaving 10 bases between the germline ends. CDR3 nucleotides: TGTGCCAGCAGCTTAGTCACAGGGAGCTCCTATAATTCACCCCTCCACTTT. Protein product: CASSLVTGSSYNSPLHF.

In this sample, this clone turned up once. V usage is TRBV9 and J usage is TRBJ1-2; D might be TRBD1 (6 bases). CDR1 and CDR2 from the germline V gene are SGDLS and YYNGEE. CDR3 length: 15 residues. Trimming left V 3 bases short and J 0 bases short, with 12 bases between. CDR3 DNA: TGTGCCAGCAGCGCGGGCCCAGGGGCTAACTATGGCTACACCTTC. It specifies CASSAGPGANYGYTF.

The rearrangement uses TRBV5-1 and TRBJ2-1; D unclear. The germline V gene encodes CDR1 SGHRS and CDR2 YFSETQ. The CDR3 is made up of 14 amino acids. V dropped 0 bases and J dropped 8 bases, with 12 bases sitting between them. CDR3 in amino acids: CASSLGRGGDEQFF. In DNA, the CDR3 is TGCGCCAGCAGCTTGGGGAGAGGTGGCGATGAGCAGTTCTTC.

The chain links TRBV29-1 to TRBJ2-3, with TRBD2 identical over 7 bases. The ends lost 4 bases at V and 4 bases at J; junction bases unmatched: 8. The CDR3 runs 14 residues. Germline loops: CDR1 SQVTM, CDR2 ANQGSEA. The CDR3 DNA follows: TGCAGCGTTGGCGACGGGGGGACTGCAGATACGCAGTATTTT. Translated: CSVGDGGTADTQYF.